These 18 T cell receptor beta chains share one sample of origin, sequenced in a study of CD8 T cells in ankylosing spondylitis. TCRdb independently ran MiXCR on the 5' RACE reads; one entry per CDR3 protein. Of around 340,000 distinct CDR3 sequences in the sample, roughly 20% were seen once. The sample comprised blood, either unsorted or a sorted T cell fraction (not recorded which). Receptors originate from a male donor with ankylosing spondylitis or in good health (not recorded which).

This clonotype was recorded many times. V is TRBV11-2 and J is TRBJ2-3; D unclear. V was pared by 5 bases and J by 3 bases, with 12 bases between. CDR1 SGHAT and CDR2 FQNNGV come from the germline V gene. The CDR3 spans 14 residues. CDR3 loop: CASSPPDGTDTQYF. CDR3 nucleotide sequence: TGTGCCAGCAGCCCCCCCGACGGAACAGATACGCAGTATTTT.

V gene TRBV27 combines with J gene TRBJ2-2; D is uncertain. This CDR3 has 13 residues. CDR1 is MNHEY and CDR2 is SMNVEV in the germline V gene (reference sequence). The ends were cut back, 8 bases at V and 5 bases at J, with 12 bases in the middle. The CDR3 DNA reads TGTGCCAGCGGTGAAAGTGGGACCGGGGAGCTGTTTTTT. This gives the protein CASGESGTGELFF.

This chain uses TRBV6-1 with TRBJ2-5, with 15 bases fitting TRBD2. This CDR3 spans 19 amino acids. Germline V CDR1 and CDR2: MNHNS, SASEGT. V was clipped by 7 bases and J by 4 bases; unmatched bases: 16. For the CDR3, the DNA is TGTGCCAGCAAATCAATGCCGAGGACTAGCGGGGGGGAGGGAGAGACCCAGTACTTC. Translation: CASKSMPRTSGGEGETQYF.

In its sample, this clonotype was seen a few times. V gene TRBV6-6 combines with J gene TRBJ2-5; no clear D. The germline gives CDR1 MNHNY, CDR2 SVGAGI (reference sequence). The ends were cut back, 2 bases at V and 5 bases at J, with 9 bases in the middle. This CDR3 spans 13 amino acids. For the CDR3, the DNA is TGTGCCAGCAGTTACCTGGATTCGGAGACCCAGTACTTC. Its protein product is CASSYLDSETQYF.

This clonotype was seen a few times. This sequence joins TRBV12-3 or TRBV12-4 and TRBJ2-4; 9 bases map to TRBD1. Trimming removed 1 base from V and 13 bases from J; junction bases left unmatched: 5. The CDR3 totals 13 residues. The chain's CDR3 is CASSLGDRVSQYF. The DNA of the CDR3 is TGTGCCAGCAGTTTAGGGGACAGGGTATCGCAGTACTTC.

This sequence joins TRBV7-9 and TRBJ2-1, with 10 bases lining up with TRBD1. With V trimmed by 4 bases and J by 5 bases, 5 bases remained unmatched. The germline gives CDR1 SEHNR, CDR2 FQNEAQ (reference sequence). The CDR3 has 15 residues. The CDR3 nucleotides are TGTGCCAGCAGCTCCGGGGACAGGGGCCACAATGAGCAGTTCTTC. Translation: CASSSGDRGHNEQFF.

This clonotype was seen more than once but under ten times. V gene TRBV12-3 or TRBV12-4 combines with J gene TRBJ2-1; weak D call: TRBD1 (6 bases). With 5 bases removed from V and 9 bases from J, the gap between germline ends came to 14 bases. The length of the CDR3 is 13 residues. CDR3 DNA sequence: TGTGCCAGCAGTATCTACAGGGATGCTGAGCAGTTCTTC. This gives the protein CASSIYRDAEQFF.

The chain couples TRBV7-9 to TRBJ2-2; no definite D call. CDR3 length: 13 amino acids. Germline CDR1 is SEHNR and CDR2 is FQNEAQ (reference sequence). V lost 9 bases, J lost 0 bases, and 8 bases lay in between. CDR3 sequence: CARPGPNTGELFF. The CDR3 nucleotides read TGTGCCAGACCCGGGCCGAACACCGGGGAGCTGTTTTTT.

The genes are TRBV27 and TRBJ2-1; TRBD1 matches at 9 bases. J gave up 6 bases and V 5 bases, and 5 bases lay outside the gene matches. Germline values: CDR1 MNHEY, CDR2 SMNVEV (reference sequence). CDR3 length: 14 amino acids. The CDR3 DNA reads as TGTGCCAGCAGTAAACGGGACAGGGTCAATGAGCAGTTCTTC. Amino acids: CASSKRDRVNEQFF.

Here the CDR3 DNA reads TGTGCCACCAGCAGAGGAGAGGGGCGCGCGGGGGGCACCCAGTACTTC. Translated, it gives CATSRGEGRAGGTQYF. V usage is TRBV15 and J usage is TRBJ2-5, with TRBD2 matching 8 bases. The V gene's germline CDR1 is LNHNV and CDR2 YYDKDF (reference sequence). V lost 1 base to trimming and J lost 8 bases; unmatched junction nucleotides: 12. This CDR3 spans 16 amino acids.

This clonotype has at least ten counts. V is TRBV20-1 and J is TRBJ2-2; D might be TRBD1 (6 bases). In germline, CDR1 is DFQATT, CDR2 SNEGSKA (reference sequence). The V end was cut by 3 bases, the J end by 3 bases, with 8 bases between. This CDR3 is 13 amino acids long. CDR3 amino acids: CSARDSYTGELFF. The CDR3 nucleotides are TGCAGTGCTAGGGACAGCTACACCGGGGAGCTGTTTTTT.

The chain combines TRBV7-8 with TRBJ1-5; D unresolved. The CDR3 totals 15 residues. The germline CDR1 and CDR2 sequences are SGHVS and FQNEAQ. V was pared by 6 bases and J by 3 bases, with 15 bases between. The CDR3 DNA follows: TGTGCCAGCAGTTCCGGGCTCGCCCTCAATCAGCCCCAGCATTTT. Its translation: CASSSGLALNQPQHF.

This chain connects TRBV4-1 to TRBJ2-1; 11 bases are shared with TRBD1. Germline loops: CDR1 MGHRA, CDR2 YSYEKL. V was clipped by 2 bases and J by 4 bases; unmatched bases: 7. The CDR3 runs 17 residues. The chain's CDR3 is CASSQRTGGYGYNEQFF. Written as DNA, the CDR3 is TGCGCCAGCAGCCAAAGGACAGGGGGCTACGGGTACAATGAGCAGTTCTTC.

The V call is TRBV18, the J call TRBJ2-1; weak D call: TRBD2 (5 bases). Germline-derived CDR1 and CDR2 are KGHSH and LQKENI. The CDR3 is 15 residues long. Between the trimmed V and J ends, which lost 0 bases and 2 bases, there was a span of 8 bases. The CDR3 DNA reads TGTGCCAGCTCACCACCGGAGGTACCCTACAATGAGCAGTTCTTC. It codes for CASSPPEVPYNEQFF. Complete variable domain (other parts from reference TRBV18 and TRBJ2-1): NAGVMQNPRHLVRRRGQEARLRCSPMKGHSHVYWYRQLPEEGLKFMVYLQKENIIDESGMPKERFSAEFPKEGPSILRIQQVVRGDSAAYFCASSPPEVPYNEQFFGPGTRLTVL.

The chain links TRBV12-3 or TRBV12-4 to TRBJ2-2; 11 positions agree with TRBD2. The CDR3 sequence is 15 residues long. The V gene end was trimmed by 3 bases and the J gene end by 7 bases; junction bases not matched to a gene: 4. CDR3 DNA: TGTGCCAGCAGTTTGACTAGCGGGGTTAACGGGGAGCTGTTTTTT. Its translation is CASSLTSGVNGELFF.

The V and J genes are TRBV5-1 and TRBJ1-2; the D is unclear. The V gene lost 2 bases and the J gene lost 8 bases, with 13 bases spanning the gap. The CDR3 covers 13 residues. Germline values: CDR1 SGHRS, CDR2 YFSETQ. The CDR3: CASSLVSTGGYTF. Written as DNA, the CDR3 is TGCGCCAGCAGCTTAGTCTCAACGGGCGGCTACACCTTC.

The chain recombines TRBV7-9 with TRBJ2-3; TRBD1 aligns across 8 bases. J gave up 4 bases and V 4 bases, and 10 bases lay outside the gene matches. The CDR3 runs to 16 residues. Germline values: CDR1 SEHNR, CDR2 FQNEAQ (reference sequence). Here the CDR3 DNA reads TGTGCCAGCAGCTCAAGTGCGGACAGGGTTTCAGATACGCAGTATTTT. This codes for CASSSSADRVSDTQYF.

This chain uses TRBV4-1 with TRBJ1-2; D perhaps matches TRBD1 (6 bases). The CDR3 length is 15 residues. Germline V gives CDR1 MGHRA, CDR2 YSYEKL. V was trimmed by 3 bases and J by 6 bases, leaving 17 bases between them. This CDR3 is CASSQPNRDKHGYTF. Written as DNA, the CDR3 is TGCGCCAGCAGCCAGCCTAACCGGGACAAGCATGGCTACACCTTC.